This T cell receptor beta chain was captured by sequencing in a study of T cells after posttransplantation cyclophosphamide. On the day of bone marrow donation, the related graft donor provided peripheral blood. The V and J ends lost 0 bases and 0 bases respectively, with 11 bases between them. The CDR3 is made up of 16 amino acids. Germline V CDR1 and CDR2: KGHSH, LQKENI. Assay: immunoSEQ multiplex PCR; the TCRdb copy retains only in-frame clones and omits some. The data show approximately 56,000 clones, roughly 92% seen once. The source material was PBMCs. The source of this sequence is a woman younger than 45 in good health and a related stem cell transplant donor. This sequence joins TRBV18 and TRBJ1-1, with D unresolved. This chain's CDR3 is CASSPPMGGMNTEAFF. DNA for the CDR3: TGTGCCAGCTCACCACCGATGGGAGGGATGAACACTGAAGCTTTCTTT.